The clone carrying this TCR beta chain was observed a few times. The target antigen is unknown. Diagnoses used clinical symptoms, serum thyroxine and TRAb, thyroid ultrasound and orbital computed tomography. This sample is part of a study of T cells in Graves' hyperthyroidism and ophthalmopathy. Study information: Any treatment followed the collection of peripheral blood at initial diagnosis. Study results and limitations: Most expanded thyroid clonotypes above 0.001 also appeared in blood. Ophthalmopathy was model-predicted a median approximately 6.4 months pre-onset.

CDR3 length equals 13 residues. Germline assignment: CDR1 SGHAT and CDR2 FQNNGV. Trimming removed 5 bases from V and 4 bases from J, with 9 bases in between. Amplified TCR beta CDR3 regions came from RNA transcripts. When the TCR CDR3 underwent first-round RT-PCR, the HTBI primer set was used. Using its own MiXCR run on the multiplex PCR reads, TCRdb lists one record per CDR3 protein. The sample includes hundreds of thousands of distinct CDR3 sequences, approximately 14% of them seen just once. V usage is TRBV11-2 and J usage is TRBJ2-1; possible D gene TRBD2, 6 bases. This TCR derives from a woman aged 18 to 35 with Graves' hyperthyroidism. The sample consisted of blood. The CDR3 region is CASSMDYYNEQFF. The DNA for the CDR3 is TGTGCCAGCAGCATGGACTATTACAATGAGCAGTTCTTC.